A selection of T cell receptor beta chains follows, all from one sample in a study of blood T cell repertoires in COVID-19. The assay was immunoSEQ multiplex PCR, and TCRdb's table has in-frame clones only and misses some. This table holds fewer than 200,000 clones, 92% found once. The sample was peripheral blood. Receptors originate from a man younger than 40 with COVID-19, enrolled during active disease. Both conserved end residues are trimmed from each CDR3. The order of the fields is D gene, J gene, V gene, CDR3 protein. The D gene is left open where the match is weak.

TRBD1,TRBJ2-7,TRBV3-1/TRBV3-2,ASSHATWDRRSYEQY
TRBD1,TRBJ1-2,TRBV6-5,ASSSGQGRGYT
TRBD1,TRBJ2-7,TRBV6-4,ASSKTRGTGTFYEQY
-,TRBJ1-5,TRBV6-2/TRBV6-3,ASSPTGGYNQPQH
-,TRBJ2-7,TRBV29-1,SVESSYEQY
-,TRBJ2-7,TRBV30,AWSVLGAAQSREQY
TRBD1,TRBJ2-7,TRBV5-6,ASSFGTESYEQY
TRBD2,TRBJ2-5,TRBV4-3,ASSQDFGSSGGGVAQETQY
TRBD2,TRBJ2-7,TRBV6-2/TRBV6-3,ASSYLKGLAGTYEQY
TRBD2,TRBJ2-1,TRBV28,ASKGSGRNEQF
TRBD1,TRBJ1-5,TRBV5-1,ASARDSANQPQH
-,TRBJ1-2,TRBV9,ASSFNSGSTYGYT
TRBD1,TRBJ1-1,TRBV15,ATSRAVMFAGGRLAEAF